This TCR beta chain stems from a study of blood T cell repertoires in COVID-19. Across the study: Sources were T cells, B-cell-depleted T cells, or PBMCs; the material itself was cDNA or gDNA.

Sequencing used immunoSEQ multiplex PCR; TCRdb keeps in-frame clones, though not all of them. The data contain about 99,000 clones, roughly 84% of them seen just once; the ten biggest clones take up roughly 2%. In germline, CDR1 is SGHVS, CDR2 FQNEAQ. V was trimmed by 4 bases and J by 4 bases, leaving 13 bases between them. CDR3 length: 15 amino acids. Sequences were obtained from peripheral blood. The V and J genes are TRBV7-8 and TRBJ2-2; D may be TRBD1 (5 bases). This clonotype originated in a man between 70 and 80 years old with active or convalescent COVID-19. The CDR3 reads CASSYIRVPTGELFF. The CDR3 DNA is TGTGCCAGCAGCTATATCAGGGTACCCACCGGGGAGCTGTTTTTT.